This T cell receptor (beta chain) was captured in a study of shared clonotypes between healthy human individuals. Study overall: Samples came from a couple of female and three male donors aged 18 to 49.

Concerning this clone itself: Its specificity is unknown.

Some clones are missing from TCRdb's copy, which holds only in-frame ones; the method was immunoSEQ multiplex PCR. The sample shows about 2,500,000 clones, roughly 92% of them seen only once. Whole-study results and caveats: Sequencing depth was predicted to influence how clonotypes are shared among donors.

With 5 bases clipped from V and 12 bases from J, the junction kept 9 bases outside the gene matches. The CDR3 totals 13 residues. Germline assignment: CDR1 SGHVS and CDR2 FNYEAQ. Sequencing was carried out using naive CD4+ T cells sorted from blood. Sample subset: CD45RA+ positively selected. The rearrangement joins TRBV7-6 to TRBJ2-7; 11 bases match TRBD2. The clonotype originates from a young man in good health. The CDR3 DNA reads TGTGCCAGCAGCCCCGAGACTAGCGGGGCTCGGTACTTC. This translates into CASSPETSGARYF.